A selection of T cell receptor beta chains follows, all from one sample in a study of T cell responses to AZD1222 COVID-19 vaccine. Libraries were prepared by immunoSEQ multiplex PCR; TCRdb keeps only in-frame clonotypes and omits some of them. This sample has around 190,000 clones, with around 94% found just once. Sequencing used peripheral blood, obtained on day 0 of AZD1222 vaccination. Receptors were obtained from an adult in good health. The CDR3 runs from the conserved cysteine through the conserved F or W. A D gene is named only where the DNA matches it firmly. Size is stated for part of the rows, as once, few or many counts, or as a class when the clone is expanded.

j_gene | d_gene | v_gene | abundance | CDR3nt | CDR3aa
TRBJ1-1 | - | TRBV7-2 | once | TGTGCCAGCAGCTTAAGGTCCACGAACACTGAAGCTTTCTTT | CASSLRSTNTEAFF
TRBJ2-3 | TRBD2 | TRBV29-1 | - | TGCAGCGTTGATTCGGGACTAGGAGATACGCAGTATTTT | CSVDSGLGDTQYF
TRBJ2-3 | - | TRBV7-7 | - | TGTGCCAGCAGCCGCGCCGGTGGCAGGGTCGCAGATACGCAGTATTTT | CASSRAGGRVADTQYF
TRBJ2-7 | - | TRBV27 | - | TGTGCCAGCAGGCGGGGCCACGAGCAGTACTTC | CASRRGHEQYF
TRBJ2-2 | - | TRBV7-9 | - | TGTGCCAGCAGCTTAGGTGGGCGCCACACCGGGGAGCTGTTTTTT | CASSLGGRHTGELFF
TRBJ1-2 | TRBD1 | TRBV19 | - | TGTGCCAGTAGTAGAACGGGACAGGGGGATTATGGCTACACCTTC | CASSRTGQGDYGYTF
TRBJ1-5 | - | TRBV3-1/TRBV3-2 | once | TGTGCCAGCAGCCAAGTCCCTCGGAATCAGCCCCAGCATTTT | CASSQVPRNQPQHF
TRBJ1-2 | TRBD1 | TRBV18 | - | TGTGCCAGCTCACCACAGGGGGCCACCTATGGCTACACCTTC | CASSPQGATYGYTF
TRBJ1-1 | - | TRBV20-1 | few | TGCAGTGCTAGGATCACTGAAGCTTTCTTT | CSARITEAFF
TRBJ2-6 | - | TRBV7-6 | - | TGTGCCAGCAGCTTAAGCCCAGGGGCCGGGGCCAACGTCCTGACTTTC | CASSLSPGAGANVLTF
TRBJ2-7 | TRBD1 | TRBV27 | - | TGTGCCTCCGGGACAGGGCTACTTACCTCCTACGAGCAGTACTTC | CASGTGLLTSYEQYF
TRBJ1-6 | TRBD1 | TRBV11-2 | few | TGTGCCAGCAGCTTAGAAAGACAGGGGGTTTATTCACCCCTCCACTTT | CASSLERQGVYSPLHF
TRBJ1-1 | - | TRBV7-9 | - | TGTGCCAGCAGCTTAGAGGGGTTGGGCACTGAAGCTTTCTTT | CASSLEGLGTEAFF
TRBJ1-2 | - | TRBV11-2 | - | TGTGCCAGCAGCCCAAGGGACACCCCTACTAACTATGGCTACACCTTC | CASSPRDTPTNYGYTF
TRBJ2-3 | TRBD2 | TRBV19 | - | TGTGCCAGTAGACGACTAGCGGGGGGCCCGTTCACAGATACGCAGTATTTT | CASRRLAGGPFTDTQYF
TRBJ2-7 | - | TRBV7-9 | - | TGTGCCAGCAGCGCCAACCTCTACGAGCAGTACTTC | CASSANLYEQYF
TRBJ2-7 | - | TRBV12-3/TRBV12-4 | - | TGTGCCAGCAGTTTAAGAGGCTACGAGCAGTACTTC | CASSLRGYEQYF
TRBJ1-1 | - | TRBV19 | - | TGTGCCAGTAGGACGCAAGCGACACTGAACACTGAAGCTTTCTTT | CASRTQATLNTEAFF
TRBJ1-2 | TRBD1 | TRBV7-8 | - | TGTGCCAGCAGCTTAGCGGGACAGGGGCTGGGCTATGGCTACACCTTC | CASSLAGQGLGYGYTF
TRBJ1-2 | - | TRBV19 | once | TGTGCCAGTAGTGCTCGCTTCTACACCTTC | CASSARFYTF
TRBJ1-3 | - | TRBV12-5 | - | TGTGCTAGTGGTTTGGATGGAAACACCATATATTTT | CASGLDGNTIYF
TRBJ1-4 | TRBD1 | TRBV11-2 | - | TGTGCCAGCAAAAACAGGGGGCGCGATGAAAAACTGTTTTTT | CASKNRGRDEKLFF
TRBJ1-5 | - | TRBV19 | - | TGTGCCAGTGTAAGAGGGGGAAATCAGCCCCAGCATTTT | CASVRGGNQPQHF
TRBJ1-4 | - | TRBV19 | - | TGTGCCAGCACACGATCACAGTTTGGAGAAAAACTGTTTTTT | CASTRSQFGEKLFF
TRBJ2-5 | - | TRBV7-9 | - | TGTGCCAGCAGCTTAGTTCTGGGTGAGACCCAGTACTTC | CASSLVLGETQYF
TRBJ1-3 | - | TRBV5-6 | once | TGTGCCAGCAAACCACAGGGAAGCTCTGGAAACACCATATATTTT | CASKPQGSSGNTIYF
TRBJ1-1 | - | TRBV15 | - | TGTGCCACCAGCAGAGCGGGGTCGATGAACACTGAAGCTTTCTTT | CATSRAGSMNTEAFF
TRBJ2-7 | - | TRBV7-7 | once | TGTGCCAGCAGTTCAGACAGGGACTCCGAGCAGTACTTC | CASSSDRDSEQYF
TRBJ2-5 | TRBD2 | TRBV19 | - | TGTGCCAGTAGTATAAGTAAGGGTAGCGGGGGAGAGACCCAGTACTTC | CASSISKGSGGETQYF
TRBJ2-2 | TRBD1 | TRBV6-5 | - | TGTGCCAGCAGTCGACAGGGGGCCAACACCGGGGAGCTGTTTTTT | CASSRQGANTGELFF
TRBJ1-1 | - | TRBV5-1 | - | TGCGCCAGCAGCTTACAGGGTATGGAAGCTTTCTTT | CASSLQGMEAFF
TRBJ2-3 | TRBD2 | TRBV3-1/TRBV3-2 | few | TGTGCCAGCAGCCCCCGGGGGGGCGGCACAGATACGCAGTATTTT | CASSPRGGGTDTQYF
TRBJ1-1 | - | TRBV5-6 | - | TGTGCCAGCAGCTTATTCCTCACTGAAGCTTTCTTT | CASSLFLTEAFF
TRBJ2-5 | TRBD2 | TRBV10-2 | - | TGCGCCAGCAGAGGGCCAAGCGGGGGGCCGGGAGAGACCCAGTACTTC | CASRGPSGGPGETQYF
TRBJ1-2 | - | TRBV3-1/TRBV3-2 | - | TGTGCCAGCAGCCAAGGCCCAGGGGAAGGAGGCTATGGCTACACCTTC | CASSQGPGEGGYGYTF
TRBJ2-7 | - | TRBV10-1 | - | TGCGCCAGCAGTGAGACAGGATCCTACGAGCAGTACTTC | CASSETGSYEQYF
TRBJ2-1 | TRBD2 | TRBV4-3 | - | TGCGCCAGCAGCCAAGAACGGGGGACTAGCTGGTGGGAGCAGTTCTTC | CASSQERGTSWWEQFF